These 5 T cell receptor beta chains share one sample of origin, sequenced in a study (dated by TCRdb to 2016 to 2017). Library preparation employed RT-PCR. These reads were obtained on an Illumina MiSeq. Using fastp at Q25 and MiXCR, TCRdb reprocessed the public reads and kept productive beta chains. Under each unique CDR3 protein, matching rows form one entry showing the most common genes and DNA. The sample table lists more than 550,000 distinct CDR3 sequences, 14% of them with a count of one. About 3.9% of the sample belongs to the ten largest clones. Sequenced input: memory CD4+ T cells from blood. Receptors originate from a female donor in good health, serving as a healthy control.

The CDR3 region has the DNA TGTGCCAGCAGCCGACAAAGGGGGAACACTGAAGCTTTCTTT. Translated: CASSRQRGNTEAFF. J is TRBJ1-1 and V is TRBV2; a possible D gene is TRBD1 (5 bases). This CDR3 is built from 14 residues. Germline-derived CDR1 and CDR2 are SNHLY and FYNNEI. The V and J ends lost 6 bases and 1 base respectively, with 12 bases between them. The full variable domain, in which reference TRBV2 and TRBJ1-1 provide the parts outside the CDR3, is EPEVTQTPSHQVTQMGQEVILRCVPISNHLYFYWYRQILGQKVEFLVSFYNNEISEKSEIFDDQFSVERPDGSNFTLKIRSTKLEDSAMYFCASSRQRGNTEAFFGQGTRLTVV.

This rearrangement joins TRBV7-3 to TRBJ2-3; 10 bases are a match to TRBD1. The CDR3 spans 16 residues. J lost 2 bases, V lost 8 bases, and 10 bases had no gene match. Germline CDR1 reads SGHTA; CDR2 reads FQGTGA. The CDR3 coding sequence is TGTGCCAGCTCTTCTGGGACAGGGGCCTTCACAGATACGCAGTATTTT. Translating it yields CASSSGTGAFTDTQYF.

The chain is built from TRBV27 and TRBJ1-2; D remains ambiguous. V shed 6 bases and J shed 8 bases, with 16 bases lying between them. The CDR3 spans 13 residues. Germline V gene lookup returns CDR1 MNHEY and CDR2 SMNVEV (reference sequence). CDR3 nucleotides: TGTGCCAGCAGAGCGGTTCTTGAGTACGGCTACACCTTC. Encoded protein: CASRAVLEYGYTF.

V and J are TRBV4-3 and TRBJ2-5, with 10 nucleotides matching TRBD2. J gave up 8 bases and V 1 base, and 7 bases lay outside the gene matches. The CDR3 has 15 residues. CDR1 is LGHNA and CDR2 is YSLEER in the germline V gene. The CDR3 protein is CASSQGVASGSTQYF. DNA of the CDR3: TGCGCCAGCAGCCAAGGAGTGGCTAGCGGGAGTACCCAGTACTTC.

This chain links TRBV24-1 with TRBJ2-2; TRBD2 matches at 7 bases. CDR3 size: 16 residues. Germline-derived CDR1 and CDR2 are KGHDR and SFDVKD. Germline trimming cut 0 bases from V and 6 bases from J; bases unmatched to any gene: 6. The CDR3 DNA follows: TGTGCCACCAGTGATTTGAACGGGAGGTTCGCCGGGGAGCTGTTTTTT. It specifies CATSDLNGRFAGELFF.